This T cell receptor (beta chain) was retrieved from a study of technical replicates of blood from a few donors. The assay was immunoSEQ multiplex PCR, and TCRdb's table has in-frame clones only and misses some. The sample records some 80,000 clones, about 97% being singletons. V was clipped by 8 bases and J by 7 bases, with 30 bases between them. CDR3 length: 17 residues. CDR1 and CDR2 (germline): SGHAT, FQNNGV. This clone was picked up one time. V and J are TRBV11-2 and TRBJ2-7; tentative D call: TRBD2 (5 bases). The receptor comes from a human donor in good health. Input material: T cells isolated from PBMCs. CDR3 nucleotides: TGTGCCAGCCCTCGCCGAGACCGTACGGAGCAACGGGATGAGCAGTACTTC. It yields the protein CASPRRDRTEQRDEQYF. The full variable domain, its missing parts supplied by reference TRBV11-2 and TRBJ2-7, is EAGVAQSPRYKIIEKRQSVAFWCNPISGHATLYWYQQILGQGPKLLIQFQNNGVVDDSQLPKDRFSAERLKGVDSTLKIQPAKLEDSAVYLCASPRRDRTEQRDEQYFGPGTRLTVT.